The 8 T cell receptor beta chains below all came from one sample that was sequenced in a study of T cells in Graves' hyperthyroidism and ophthalmopathy. What was amplified from RNA transcripts were TCR beta CDR3 regions. A set of HTBI primers served as the primers for a first-round RT-PCR of the TCR CDR3. MiXCR, run by TCRdb on the multiplex PCR reads, gives a single entry per CDR3 protein. Of approximately 720,000 distinct CDR3 sequences in the sample, roughly a sixth are singletons; the top ten hold around 15%. The sequencing input was blood. Source of these receptors: a woman between 50 and 59 years old with Graves' hyperthyroidism that later progressed to Graves' ophthalmopathy.

In its sample, this clonotype was seen once. It may be a read error: a sequence one base away is much more abundant. The genes are TRBV12-3 or TRBV12-4 and TRBJ2-1, with a weak D call TRBD2 (7 bases). This CDR3 spans 14 amino acids. The CDR3 region has the DNA TGTGCCAGCAGCCAAACCGGGGGGCGCAATGGGCAGTTCTTC. It yields the protein CASSQTGGRNGQFF.

A word on this clonotype: This may be a read error, as it is one base from a much larger clone. The V call is TRBV6-1, the J call TRBJ2-7, with D possibly being TRBD1 (5 bases). Germline V gene data show CDR1 as MNHNS and CDR2 as SASEGT. The CDR3 length is 13 residues. CDR3 in DNA: TGTGCCAGCAGTGAGGGGCAATCCTACGAGCGGTACTTC. As protein: CASSEGQSYERYF.

The chain has TRBV12-3 or TRBV12-4 and TRBJ2-1; 8 positions agree with TRBD1. This CDR3 contains 13 residues. V lost 9 bases, J lost 4 bases, and 5 bases stayed unmatched. The CDR3 sequence is CASTGQVYNEQFF. In nucleotides, the CDR3 is TGTGCCAGTACGGGACAGGTTTACAATGAGCAGTTCTTC.

This clonotype was found many times. The rearrangement uses TRBV6-5 and TRBJ1-2, with 9 bases aligning to TRBD1. Per the germline V gene, CDR1 is MNHEY and CDR2 is SVGAGI. The CDR3 sequence is 18 residues long. The junction had 12 bases not matched to a gene; V was cut back by 0 bases and J by 4 bases. CDR3 protein: CASSYSTIGTGYPYGYTF. As DNA, the CDR3 is TGTGCCAGCAGTTACTCTACCATCGGGACAGGGTATCCCTATGGCTACACCTTC.

This clonotype has a count of ten or more. The J gene is TRBJ2-7, the V gene TRBV2; the match to TRBD1 covers 9 bases. This CDR3 is built from 14 residues. J lost 3 bases, V lost 5 bases, and 5 bases had no gene match. Germline CDR1 and CDR2: SNHLY and FYNNEI. CDR3 sequence reads: CASSPGQGYYEQYF. CDR3 in DNA: TGTGCCAGCAGTCCGGGACAGGGATACTACGAGCAGTACTTC.

The chain carries TRBV6-2 or TRBV6-3 and TRBJ2-1; D unresolved. Germline CDR1 and CDR2: MNHEY and SVGEGT. Trimming stripped 6 bases from V and 3 bases from J, with 9 bases between. The CDR3 length is 13 residues. The CDR3 DNA follows: TGTGCCAGCAGACCGGACGTCTACAATGAGCAGTTCTTC. Encoded protein: CASRPDVYNEQFF.

This clonotype was observed many times. The chain couples TRBV30 to TRBJ1-3; a weak D match, TRBD1 (6 bases). The length of the CDR3 is 16 residues. Germline lookup yields CDR1 GTSNPN and CDR2 SVGIG (reference sequence). The V and J ends lost 0 bases and 4 bases respectively, with 16 bases between them. CDR3 protein: CAWSVGGLGAGNTIYF. The CDR3 region has the DNA TGTGCCTGGAGTGTAGGGGGTTTAGGCGCGGGAAACACCATATATTTT.

V is TRBV6-1 and J is TRBJ1-2, with D possibly matching TRBD1 (5 bases). Germline lookup yields CDR1 MNHNS and CDR2 SASEGT. Trimming took off 1 base at V and 5 bases at J, with 8 bases between the two ends. This CDR3 is 13 amino acids long. The CDR3, as DNA: TGTGCCAGCAGTGAAGTGGGGGTTTATGGCTACACCTTC. Its translation is CASSEVGVYGYTF.